A single sample gave rise to the 15 T cell receptor beta chains below, sequenced in a study of T cells in localized non-small cell lung cancer. Profiling relied on immunoSEQ multiplex PCR, and the TCRdb table lists in-frame clones only, not all of them. The data hold some 9,500 clones, with 90% observed a single time. The specimen comprised peripheral blood, sampled before any cancer treatment. The receptors were gathered from a male donor at least 60 years old with stage III squamous cell lung carcinoma.

J is TRBJ2-2 and V is TRBV19; D possibly corresponds to TRBD1 (5 bases). Trimming removed 8 bases from V and 6 bases from J, with 19 bases in between. CDR1 is LNHDA, CDR2 SQIVND, per germline (reference sequence). The CDR3 totals 15 residues. CDR3 DNA: TGTGCCAGTGACGTGGGGCAGGGTCTTCCCGGGGAGCTGTTTTTT. As protein: CASDVGQGLPGELFF.

This chain uses TRBV2 with TRBJ2-1; D might be TRBD2 (6 bases). Germline CDR1 and CDR2: SNHLY and FYNNEI. There are 12 residues in the CDR3. V shed 6 bases and J shed 7 bases, with 10 bases lying between them. The CDR3 sequence: CASRRDENEQFF. Here the CDR3 DNA reads TGTGCCAGCAGGCGGGATGAGAATGAGCAGTTCTTC.

This sequence joins TRBV4-3 and TRBJ1-2, with D maybe TRBD1 (5 bases). Germline V gene sequence: CDR1 LGHNA, CDR2 YSLEER. The V and J ends lost 0 bases and 6 bases respectively, with 11 bases between them. There are 14 residues in the CDR3. The CDR3, as DNA: TGCGCCAGCAGCCAAGATTGGGGGATGAATGGCTACACCTTC. It translates to CASSQDWGMNGYTF.

The V and J genes are TRBV27 and TRBJ1-4, with a weak D call TRBD1 (6 bases). The CDR3 totals 14 residues. V lost 6 bases, J lost 8 bases, and 16 bases lay in between. Germline-derived CDR1 and CDR2 are MNHEY and SMNVEV (reference sequence). The CDR3 nucleotides read TGTGCCAGCAGCCCCTGGGGGGCAGGAGAAAAACTGTTTTTT. The encoded protein is CASSPWGAGEKLFF.

V gene TRBV6-5 combines with J gene TRBJ1-5, with D maybe TRBD1 (6 bases). The V gene's germline CDR1 is MNHEY and CDR2 SVGAGI. Between the trimmed V and J ends, which lost 0 bases and 4 bases, there was a span of 10 bases. This CDR3 spans 15 amino acids. The CDR3 nucleotides are TGTGCCAGCAGTTACTCGAGAGGGGGGAATCAGCCCCAGCATTTT. It translates to CASSYSRGGNQPQHF.

The chain has TRBV5-8 and TRBJ2-4; D is perhaps TRBD1 (5 bases). The ends were cut back, 0 bases at V and 0 bases at J, with 16 bases in the middle. The CDR3 sequence is 18 residues long. Per germline, CDR1 SGHTS and CDR2 YDEGEE. This CDR3 is CASSLEGQTFLAKNIQYF. The CDR3 nucleotides are TGTGCCAGCAGCTTGGAGGGGCAGACGTTTCTAGCCAAAAACATTCAGTACTTC.

The rearrangement links TRBV6-5 to TRBJ1-1, with 9 bases fitting TRBD1. The CDR3 spans 15 residues. The germline gives CDR1 MNHEY, CDR2 SVGAGI. Trimming took 2 bases from V and 5 from J; bases not matched to a gene: 6. CDR3 sequence: CASSYVQGAWTEAFF. The CDR3 DNA reads TGTGCCAGCAGTTACGTACAGGGGGCTTGGACTGAAGCTTTCTTT.

V is TRBV7-2 and J is TRBJ2-6; 9 bases fit TRBD1. The CDR3 contains 17 residues. The J segment lost 2 bases and the V segment lost 3 bases, leaving 5 bases of the junction unmatched. Germline V CDR1 and CDR2: SGHTA, FQGNSA. CDR3 residues: CASSLGQGTTGANVLTF. CDR3 bases: TGTGCCAGCAGCTTGGGACAGGGTACTACTGGGGCCAACGTCCTGACTTTC.

The chain links TRBV5-8 to TRBJ1-1, with D unclear. Germline V gene sequence: CDR1 SGHTS, CDR2 YDEGEE. Trimming cost V 3 bases and J 1 base, with 7 bases left between them. This CDR3 comprises 13 residues. The CDR3 DNA is TGTGCCAGCAGCTGGGATGGGAACACTGAAGCTTTCTTT. This sequence encodes CASSWDGNTEAFF. Drawing the rest from reference TRBV5-8 and TRBJ1-1, the complete variable domain is EAGVTQSPTHLIKTRGQQATLRCSPISGHTSVYWYQQALGLGLQFLLWYDEGEERNRGNFPPRFSGRQFPNYSSELNVNALELEDSALYLCASSWDGNTEAFFGQGTRLTVV.

V usage is TRBV28 and J usage is TRBJ1-5, with D perhaps TRBD1 (5 bases). Trimming left V 7 bases short and J 8 bases short, with 15 bases between. CDR1 MDHEN and CDR2 SYDVKM come from the germline V gene. CDR3 length equals 13 residues. The CDR3 DNA reads TGTGCCAGCACCGGGACGCGGAGGAAGCCCCAGCATTTT. Encoded protein: CASTGTRRKPQHF. The full variable domain, rest sourced from reference TRBV28 and TRBJ1-5, is DVKVTQSSRYLVKRTGEKVFLECVQDMDHENMFWYRQDPGLGLRLIYFSYDVKMKEKGDIPEGYSVSREKKERFSLILESASTNQTSMYLCASTGTRRKPQHFGDGTRLSIL.

The chain has TRBV5-1 and TRBJ2-5; D gene unclear. Per germline, CDR1 SGHRS and CDR2 YFSETQ. The length of the CDR3 is 13 residues. The ends were cut back, 0 bases at V and 2 bases at J, with 5 bases in the middle. CDR3 sequence: CASSLGSQETQYF. The CDR3 DNA reads as TGCGCCAGCAGCTTGGGGTCGCAAGAGACCCAGTACTTC.

The genes are TRBV7-8 and TRBJ2-3; no reliable D call. The CDR3 has 17 amino acids. Trimming left V 4 bases short and J 2 bases short, with 19 bases between. The germline CDR1 and CDR2 sequences are SGHVS and FQNEAQ. The CDR3 DNA sequence: TGTGCCAGCAGCTCCGCCCCAAGTCTGAGAAACACAGATACGCAGTATTTT. It is translated as CASSSAPSLRNTDTQYF. Supplemented by reference TRBV7-8 and TRBJ2-3, the full variable domain reads GAGVSQSPRYKVAKRGQDVALRCDPISGHVSLFWYQQALGQGPEFLTYFQNEAQLDKSGLPSDRFFAERPEGSVSTLKIQRTQQEDSAVYLCASSSAPSLRNTDTQYFGPGTRLTVL.

The V and J genes are TRBV5-1 and TRBJ1-3; 9 bases fit TRBD1. This CDR3 has 17 amino acids. Germline lookup yields CDR1 SGHRS and CDR2 YFSETQ. V lost 0 bases and J lost 2; bases outside the gene matches: 6. The CDR3 sequence is CASSLAGGQGTGNTIYF. The CDR3 region has the DNA TGCGCCAGCAGCTTGGCCGGGGGACAGGGCACTGGAAACACCATATATTTT. The variable domain in full, completed from reference TRBV5-1 and TRBJ1-3, reads KAGVTQTPRYLIKTRGQQVTLSCSPISGHRSVSWYQQTPGQGLQFLFEYFSETQRNKGNFPGRFSGRQFSNSRSEMNVSTLELGDSALYLCASSLAGGQGTGNTIYFGEGSWLTVV.

This rearrangement joins TRBV19 to TRBJ1-1, with D possibly TRBD1 on 6 matching bases. Trimming shortened V by 5 bases and J by 0 bases, and 16 bases separated the two germline ends. CDR1 LNHDA and CDR2 SQIVND come from the germline V gene (reference sequence). This CDR3 is 16 amino acids long. For the CDR3, the DNA is TGTGCCAGTAGTCTGGGACACGAATCGTTGAACACTGAAGCTTTCTTT. Translating gives CASSLGHESLNTEAFF.

V gene TRBV19 combines with J gene TRBJ2-5, with 7 bases matching TRBD1. With V trimmed by 3 bases and J by 7 bases, 5 bases remained unmatched. The CDR3 consists of 13 residues. Germline CDR1 reads LNHDA; CDR2 reads SQIVND (reference sequence). CDR3 in DNA: TGTGCCAGTAGTATTGAGGGGGCGAGGACCCAGTACTTC. Translated, it gives CASSIEGARTQYF.